This T cell receptor beta chain was retrieved from a study of blood T cell repertoires in COVID-19. Turning to the study itself: Samples came from the United States, Italy and Spain, spanning acute and convalescent COVID-19. T cells, B-cell-depleted T cells, or PBMCs supplied cDNA or gDNA.

The V gene's germline CDR1 is SGHVS and CDR2 FQNEAQ. There are 17 residues in the CDR3. J lost 3 bases, V lost 5 bases, and 14 bases had no gene match. Methods used by the authors: Amplification from reference gene primers served as the basis for estimated nucleated cell counts. Assay: immunoSEQ multiplex PCR; the TCRdb copy retains only in-frame clones and omits some. V, J and clone size are those of that table, while D and trimming were read from the DNA. The sample holds about 64,000 clones, about 88% seen once. Input material: peripheral blood. This rearrangement joins TRBV7-8 to TRBJ2-7, with 9 bases that match TRBD2. This clonotype was obtained from a man between 65 and 85 years old with acute or convalescent COVID-19. In nucleotides, the CDR3 is TGTGCCAGCAGCGTAAGCCGGGGACTAGCATCCATCTACGAGCAGTACTTC. Protein product: CASSVSRGLASIYEQYF.